This entry features one T cell receptor (beta chain) sequence. Its antigen is not yet known. No base-level quality is on record; no much larger clone is a single base apart. CD8 naive samples were CD45RO-negative cells positively selected for CCR7, giving a CD45RA+CCR7+ population that excluded TemRA cells. Donors were healthy HIV-negative adults with no recently reported acute infections or vaccinations. Only Caucasian adults living in Nashville, Tennessee, USA were represented among the donors. Blood was obtained by leukapheresis, after which PBMCs were separated by Ficoll-Histopaque density gradient centrifugation and cryopreserved in liquid nitrogen vapor phase. Analytical flow cytometry was used to check the purity and quantity of every magnetically sorted T cell population. Genomic DNA was isolated from every sorted fraction and measured by UV absorbance on a Nanodrop 2000c. V is reduced by 7 bases and J by 1 base, leaving a spacing of 7 bases between them. The CDR3 contains 12 residues, cysteine and phenylalanine counted. Of the read, only the CDR3 DNA is kept; its 36 bases are in frame from base 1. For CDR1 and CDR2, the germline V gene lists SNHLY and FYNNEI.

The sample originates from a study of shared clonotypes between healthy human individuals (dated by TCRdb to between 2020 and 2021). Background on the whole study: A couple of women and a few men aged 18 to 49 years were included in the cohort. For each donor, three plates each were used for CD4 naive and CD4 memory, two plates were used for CD8 naive, and one plate was used for CD8 memory. Leukapheresis yielded between about 0.85 and 10 billion PBMCs per donor. Libraries were prepared and TCR repertoires were sequenced by different laboratories using diverse techniques, in order to increase sequencing depth and limit assay-specific biases. To estimate repertoire size and how much clonotypes are shared between individuals, the study performed deep sequencing of blood TCR repertoires from roughly five healthy adults.

TCR CDR3 regions were amplified from genomic DNA by multiplex PCR using the deep immunoSEQ assay. Extracted genomic DNA from each cell subset was spread evenly across all wells of several immunoSEQ 96-well plates, with each plate serving as a replicate. For sorted subsets, each replicate PCR was loaded with roughly 0.2 ug genomic DNA, equivalent to 25,000 to 35,000 T cell genomes. Purified libraries were quantified with a Qubit 3.0 fluorometer, sized on a Bioanalyzer 2100, and re-quantified with the KAPA Library Quantification kit. Each immunoSEQ 96-well plate was sequenced on its own single-read 150-cycle Illumina NextSeq 550 flow cell. The study's processing was this. Because the immunoSEQ output included only junctional sequences and no quality scores, the filtering could not be the same as the filtering used for full-length reads. To assign V/J genes and CDR3, sequences were annotated against IMGT germline references using PyIR, a Python wrapper for IgBLAST v1.9. Any read was removed if the V/J assignment was weak (E-value above 1e-6), the CDR3 was missing, or the read contained stop codons, out-of-frame junctions, or ambiguous translated residues. A V3J clonotype was defined by an identical inferred V gene, J gene, and CDR3 amino acid sequence. Percentage overlap between repertoires was computed as shared unique clonotypes divided by the size of the smaller repertoire. Three approaches were used to assess repertoire richness: RTK rarefaction, the Chao1 estimator, and Recon v2.1 estimates of unobserved clonotypes. For all TCRbeta clonotypes obtained by the gDNA method from four donors, generation probabilities were computed with OLGA. The source is immuneACCESS, and TCRdb retained only in-frame sequences with V and J called. Part of the clones is not carried over; for the studies checked, unresolved V genes explain less than half of this, and the remainder is unexplained. V and J calls and clone size are as listed in that table; D and trimming were resolved from the DNA. This sample lists approximately 840,000 clones; about 96% were detected once. Of the sample, about 0.22% falls within the top ten clones.

Study-wide findings and limitations: The genetic and exposure-history diversity represented was limited by the small number of donors. Rarefaction of sorted-subset datasets indicated incomplete sequencing despite the large sequencing depth. Pairwise subsampling led to the expectation that sequencing depth would affect the degree of clonotype sharing among donors. When a few donors were compared, the shared fraction of clonotypes was approximately 5% for naive CD4, 3% to 4% for naive CD8, 2.3% for memory CD4, and roughly 0.43% for memory CD8. Larger estimated clonotype richness was generally found for naive subsets than for memory subsets. Sampling was restricted to blood, and TCR repertoires in tissues likely differ from the TCR repertoires found in blood. Clonotypes shared by all four sorted-subset donors showed higher generation probabilities than non-shared clonotypes.

What was sequenced was naive CD8+ T cells sorted from blood. The cell subset or site label, as the study defines it: CD45RA+CCR7+. The V and J genes are TRBV2 and TRBJ1-2; the D gene cannot be resolved reliably. The sequence was obtained from a man aged 25-40 years in good health. The DNA sequence is TGTGCCAGCAACGACCTTAACTATGGCTACACCTTC. It translates to CASNDLNYGYTF.